One and the same sample provided the 21 T cell receptor beta chains below, sequenced in a study of T-cell reconstitution after alpha-beta-depleted transplantation in children. Study results and caveats: Once a year had passed after transplant, T-cell counts and diversity came mostly from newly produced T cells.

Antigens for these TCRs are unknown. This sample's TCRbeta library carried unique molecular identifier barcodes. A single record per CDR3 protein comes from TCRdb applying MiXCR to the PCR reads. The profile covers around 270,000 distinct CDR3 sequences, with roughly 7.8% appearing a single time and about 9.3% taken by the ten largest. Material: peripheral blood, obtained 360 days after TCRalphabeta/CD19-depleted stem cell transplant. These receptors originate from a female patient aged 2 to 10 who had a stem cell transplant for Fanconi anemia, so the T cells may come from the graft donor.

This clonotype showed up many times. This chain uses TRBV12-3 or TRBV12-4 with TRBJ2-4; the D gene could be TRBD1 or TRBD2 (5 bases each). This CDR3 region has 16 residues. The V end was cut by 5 bases, the J end by 2 bases, with 16 bases between. CDR3 amino acids: CASSPWGSGTKNIQYF. CDR3 nucleotides: TGTGCCAGCAGTCCCTGGGGGTCCGGTACCAAAAACATTCAGTACTTC.

This clonotype occurred a few times. V gene TRBV30 combines with J gene TRBJ2-3; D unclear. Germline V gene lookup returns CDR1 GTSNPN and CDR2 SVGIG (reference sequence). The CDR3 has 12 residues. V was pared by 1 base and J by 6 bases, with 8 bases between. CDR3 loop: CAWSDKLDTQYF. The CDR3 nucleotides are TGTGCCTGGAGTGATAAATTGGATACGCAGTATTTT.

In its sample, this clonotype was seen a few times. This sequence joins TRBV6-1 and TRBJ1-2; no definite D call. Germline CDR1 and CDR2: MNHNS and SASEGT. CDR3 length equals 13 residues. Trimming removed 7 bases from V and 6 bases from J, with 15 bases in between. The CDR3 bases are TGTGCCAGCAAGCTTTCCTACACGGATGGCTACACCTTC. It encodes CASKLSYTDGYTF.

This clonotype was recorded many times. The chain is built from TRBV5-1 and TRBJ2-1; TRBD2 is a possible D gene (6 bases). This CDR3 has 14 residues. V was clipped by 7 bases and J by 4 bases, with 15 bases between them. The V gene's germline CDR1 is SGHRS and CDR2 YFSETQ. The CDR3: CASEDGGIYNEQFF. The CDR3 DNA sequence: TGCGCCAGCGAGGACGGCGGGATTTACAATGAGCAGTTCTTC.

A few counts support this clonotype. V and J are TRBV4-2 and TRBJ1-5; no firm D call. The CDR3 has 15 amino acids. The V end lost 0 bases, the J end lost 4 bases, and 10 bases lay between the germline ends. Germline V gene data show CDR1 as LGHNA and CDR2 as YNFKEQ. The CDR3 spells CASSQEGFRNQPQHF. In DNA, the CDR3 is TGTGCCAGCAGCCAAGAAGGTTTCCGAAATCAGCCCCAGCATTTT.

This clonotype was seen repeatedly, ten times or more. V gene TRBV12-3 or TRBV12-4 combines with J gene TRBJ1-2, with no clear D. V lost 4 bases, J lost 5 bases, and 11 bases lay in between. The CDR3 sequence is 13 residues long. Written as DNA, the CDR3 is TGTGCCAGCAGTTACAGTCAGATATATGGCTACACCTTC. Translation: CASSYSQIYGYTF.

This clonotype appeared many times. The chain joins TRBV10-3 to TRBJ2-3; 8 bases match TRBD1. V shed 0 bases and J 3 bases; nucleotides not matched to a gene: 5. The length of the CDR3 is 16 residues. Per germline, CDR1 ENHRY and CDR2 SYGVKD. The CDR3 here is CAISESDREGTDTQYF. The CDR3 bases are TGTGCCATCAGTGAGTCGGACAGGGAAGGAACAGATACGCAGTATTTT.

This clonotype was detected only a few times. V gene TRBV6-1 combines with J gene TRBJ2-5; D gene unclear. Germline V gene sequence: CDR1 MNHNS, CDR2 SASEGT. The ends were cut back, 3 bases at V and 5 bases at J, with 19 bases in the middle. The CDR3 extends over 16 amino acids. The CDR3 nucleotides are TGTGCCAGCAGTGAGGTTGGTCAGTATATCGGGGAGACCCAGTACTTC. Translation gives CASSEVGQYIGETQYF.

The sample holds many counts of this clonotype. V usage is TRBV9 and J usage is TRBJ1-1; D unclear. V was clipped by 3 bases and J by 7 bases, with 22 bases between them. This CDR3 comprises 16 residues. Germline-derived CDR1 and CDR2 are SGDLS and YYNGEE. The chain's CDR3 is CASSARSRLARNEAFF. The DNA of the CDR3 is TGTGCCAGCAGCGCGAGAAGCCGACTGGCTCGTAATGAAGCTTTCTTT.

This clonotype was detected a few times. The chain has TRBV20-1 and TRBJ1-2; D gene uncertain. CDR3 length: 13 amino acids. The V gene's germline CDR1 is DFQATT and CDR2 SNEGSKA (reference sequence). Trimming cost V 6 bases and J 2 bases, with 13 bases left between them. The CDR3, as DNA: TGCAGTGCCTCTGAGGGTCCCAACTATGGCTACACCTTC. Translating it yields CSASEGPNYGYTF.

This clonotype has a count of ten or more. The V and J genes are TRBV28 and TRBJ1-2, with D unclear. The CDR3 runs 13 residues. Germline V gene sequence: CDR1 MDHEN, CDR2 SYDVKM. Trimming pared 5 bases from V and 3 bases from J, leaving 10 bases between. Here the CDR3 reads CASSNHKDYGYTF. The CDR3 coding sequence is TGTGCCAGCAGTAACCACAAAGACTATGGCTACACCTTC.

V usage is TRBV20-1 and J usage is TRBJ2-7; 7 nucleotides line up with TRBD1. V lost 2 bases and J lost 2; bases outside the gene matches: 12. The CDR3 has 16 residues. Looked up from germline, CDR1 is DFQATT and CDR2 is SNEGSKA (reference sequence). The CDR3: CSARKVLWDRAYEQYF. In DNA form, the CDR3 reads TGCAGTGCTAGAAAGGTGCTATGGGACAGAGCCTACGAGCAGTACTTC.

This clonotype was seen only a few times. The chain recombines TRBV28 with TRBJ1-5; D uncertain. The CDR3 has 14 residues. Deletions cut 7 bases from V and 2 bases from J, with 12 bases between. Germline-derived CDR1 and CDR2 are MDHEN and SYDVKM. This CDR3 is CASTGPGGNQPQHF. CDR3 sequence (DNA): TGTGCCAGCACGGGCCCCGGGGGCAATCAGCCCCAGCATTTT. Full variable domain (rest looked up from reference TRBV28 and TRBJ1-5): DVKVTQSSRYLVKRTGEKVFLECVQDMDHENMFWYRQDPGLGLRLIYFSYDVKMKEKGDIPEGYSVSREKKERFSLILESASTNQTSMYLCASTGPGGNQPQHFGDGTRLSIL.

Comment on this clonotype: Just one base apart from a much larger clone, this may be a read error. The CDR3 bases are TGTGCCAGCAGCTTCCGGGACAGGGTCTACGAGCAGTACTTC. Protein product: CASSFRDRVYEQYF. The chain has TRBV7-9 and TRBJ2-7; 9 bases are shared with TRBD1. This CDR3 spans 14 amino acids. Germline V gene lookup returns CDR1 SEHNR and CDR2 FQNEAQ (reference sequence). V gave up 3 bases and J gave up 3 bases; unmatched junction bases: 3.

The sample holds a few counts of this clonotype. V is TRBV28 and J is TRBJ2-7; perhaps TRBD2 as D (6 bases). V shed 6 bases and J shed 6 bases, with 21 bases lying between them. The CDR3 contains 15 residues. Germline V CDR1 and CDR2: MDHEN, SYDVKM. CDR3 region: CASSVRGGAAGEQYF. Written as DNA, the CDR3 is TGTGCCAGCAGCGTACGCGGCGGGGCCGCCGGCGAGCAGTACTTC.

At least ten counts were recorded for this clonotype. The V gene is TRBV2, the J gene TRBJ1-3, with D possibly being TRBD1 (5 bases). V lost 7 bases and J lost 0, with 22 bases in between. In germline, CDR1 is SNHLY, CDR2 FYNNEI. The CDR3 has 18 amino acids. For the CDR3, the DNA is TGTGCCAGCAAAAGGGGCGCAGGGACGCTATCCTCTGGAAACACCATATATTTT. It translates to CASKRGAGTLSSGNTIYF.

This clonotype has at least ten counts. The chain recombines TRBV5-1 with TRBJ2-3; no clear D gene. Trimming pared 0 bases from V and 6 bases from J, leaving 11 bases between. Per the germline V gene, CDR1 is SGHRS and CDR2 is YFSETQ. CDR3 size: 14 residues. The CDR3 DNA sequence: TGCGCCAGCAGCTTGGCCTTAGGAGCGGATACGCAGTATTTT. Protein product: CASSLALGADTQYF.

The sample holds many counts of this clonotype. The chain joins TRBV9 to TRBJ2-7, with D tentatively TRBD1 or TRBD2 (5 bases each). The V end was cut by 0 bases, the J end by 1 base, with 8 bases between. The CDR3 length is 14 residues. In germline, CDR1 is SGDLS, CDR2 YYNGEE. CDR3 protein: CASSVAEGSYEQYF. The CDR3 DNA is TGTGCCAGCAGCGTAGCTGAGGGGTCCTACGAGCAGTACTTC.

This clonotype was seen repeatedly, ten times or more. The V and J genes are TRBV12-3 or TRBV12-4 and TRBJ2-3; D uncertain. There are 11 residues in the CDR3. Trimming left V 1 base short and J 9 bases short, with 5 bases between. CDR3 sequence: CASSLDWTQYF. CDR3 nucleotide sequence: TGTGCCAGCAGTTTAGACTGGACGCAGTATTTT.

This clonotype was seen at least ten times. The chain combines TRBV20-1 with TRBJ1-5; D possibly corresponds to TRBD1 (5 bases). CDR3 size: 14 residues. From germline, CDR1 is DFQATT and CDR2 SNEGSKA (reference sequence). V was cut by 1 base and J by 4 bases, with 11 bases left in between. The CDR3 DNA follows: TGCAGTGCTAGAGGCCTCGGGGGAAATCAGCCCCAGCATTTT. It is translated as CSARGLGGNQPQHF.

This clonotype was seen ten or more times. The rearrangement joins TRBV5-1 to TRBJ1-1; 7 bases fit TRBD1. J lost 3 bases, V lost 2 bases, and 7 bases had no gene match. The CDR3 consists of 15 residues. The germline V gene encodes CDR1 SGHRS and CDR2 YFSETQ. The CDR3 sequence is CASSFYRTGDTEAFF. The CDR3 DNA sequence: TGCGCCAGCAGCTTTTACCGAACAGGGGACACTGAAGCTTTCTTT.